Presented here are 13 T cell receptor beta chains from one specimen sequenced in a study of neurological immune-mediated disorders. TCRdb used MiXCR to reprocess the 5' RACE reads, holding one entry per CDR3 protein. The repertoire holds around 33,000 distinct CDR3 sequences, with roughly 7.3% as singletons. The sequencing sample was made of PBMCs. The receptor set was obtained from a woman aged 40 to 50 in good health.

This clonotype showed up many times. The CDR3 spells CSARAPGRDYEQYF. Written as DNA, the CDR3 is TGCAGTGCTAGAGCCCCCGGGAGGGACTACGAGCAGTACTTC. J is TRBJ2-7 and V is TRBV20-1; TRBD2 aligns across 8 bases. The ends lost 1 base at V and 3 bases at J; junction bases unmatched: 5. CDR3 length: 14 residues. CDR1 is DFQATT, CDR2 SNEGSKA, per germline (reference sequence).

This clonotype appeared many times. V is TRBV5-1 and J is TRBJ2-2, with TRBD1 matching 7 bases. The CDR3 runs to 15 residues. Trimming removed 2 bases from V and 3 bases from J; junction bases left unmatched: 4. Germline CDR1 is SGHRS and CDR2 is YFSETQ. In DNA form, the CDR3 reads TGCGCCAGCAGCTTCATGGGGACAGACACCGGGGAGCTGTTTTTT. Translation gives CASSFMGTDTGELFF.

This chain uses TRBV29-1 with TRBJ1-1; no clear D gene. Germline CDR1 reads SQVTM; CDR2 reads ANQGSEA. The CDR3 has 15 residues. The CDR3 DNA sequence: TGCAGTGCTAGAGATATCTTTGATAAGAAAACTGAAGCTTTCTTT. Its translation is CSARDIFDKKTEAFF.

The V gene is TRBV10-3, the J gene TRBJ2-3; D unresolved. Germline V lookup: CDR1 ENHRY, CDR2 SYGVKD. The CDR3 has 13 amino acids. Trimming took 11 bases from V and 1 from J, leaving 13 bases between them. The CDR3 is CASQAPGTDTQYF. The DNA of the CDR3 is TGTGCCTCCCAGGCCCCCGGCACAGATACGCAGTATTTT.

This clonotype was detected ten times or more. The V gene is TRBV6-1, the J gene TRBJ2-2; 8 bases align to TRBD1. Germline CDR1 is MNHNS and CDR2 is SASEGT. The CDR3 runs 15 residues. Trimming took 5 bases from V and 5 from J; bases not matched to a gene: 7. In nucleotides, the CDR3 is TGTGCCAGCAGTAGCAGGACAGGGTGGACCGGGGAGCTGTTTTTT. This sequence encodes CASSSRTGWTGELFF.

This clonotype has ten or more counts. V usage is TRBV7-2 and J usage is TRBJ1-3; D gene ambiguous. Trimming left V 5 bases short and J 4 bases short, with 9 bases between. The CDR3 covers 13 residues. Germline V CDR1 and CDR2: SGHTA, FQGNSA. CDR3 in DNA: TGTGCCAGCAGCACAGCCTACGGAAACACCATATATTTT. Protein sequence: CASSTAYGNTIYF.

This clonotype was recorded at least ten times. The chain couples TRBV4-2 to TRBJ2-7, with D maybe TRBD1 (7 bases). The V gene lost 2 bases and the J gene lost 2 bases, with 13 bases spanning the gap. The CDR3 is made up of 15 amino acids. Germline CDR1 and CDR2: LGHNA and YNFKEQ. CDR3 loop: CASSQWQGGPYEQYF. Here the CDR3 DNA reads TGTGCCAGCAGCCAATGGCAGGGGGGCCCCTACGAGCAGTACTTC.

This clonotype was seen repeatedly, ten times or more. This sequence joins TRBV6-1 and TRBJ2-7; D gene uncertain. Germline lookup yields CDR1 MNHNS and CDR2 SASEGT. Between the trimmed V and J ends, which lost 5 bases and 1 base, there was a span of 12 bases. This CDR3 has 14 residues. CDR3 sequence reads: CASSFGGDSYEQYF. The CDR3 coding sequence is TGTGCCAGCAGTTTCGGTGGCGATTCCTACGAGCAGTACTTC.

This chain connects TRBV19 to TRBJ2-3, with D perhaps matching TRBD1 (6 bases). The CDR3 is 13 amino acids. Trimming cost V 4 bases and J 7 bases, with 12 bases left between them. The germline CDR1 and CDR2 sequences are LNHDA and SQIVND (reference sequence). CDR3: CASSTKDRNTQYF. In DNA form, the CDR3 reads TGTGCCAGTAGTACCAAGGACAGAAATACGCAGTATTTT.

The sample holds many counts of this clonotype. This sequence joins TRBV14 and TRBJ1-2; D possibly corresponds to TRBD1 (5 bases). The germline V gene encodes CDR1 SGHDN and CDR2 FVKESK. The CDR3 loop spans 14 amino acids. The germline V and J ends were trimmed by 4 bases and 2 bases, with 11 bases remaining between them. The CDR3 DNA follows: TGTGCCAGCAGCCGATTGGGGGAAAACTATGGCTACACCTTC. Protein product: CASSRLGENYGYTF.

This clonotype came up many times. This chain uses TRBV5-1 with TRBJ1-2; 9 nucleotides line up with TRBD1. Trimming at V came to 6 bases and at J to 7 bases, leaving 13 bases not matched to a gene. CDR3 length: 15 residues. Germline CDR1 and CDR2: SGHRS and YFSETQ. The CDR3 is CASTDLTGGSRGYTF. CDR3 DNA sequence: TGCGCCAGCACCGATCTCACAGGGGGCTCACGTGGCTACACCTTC.

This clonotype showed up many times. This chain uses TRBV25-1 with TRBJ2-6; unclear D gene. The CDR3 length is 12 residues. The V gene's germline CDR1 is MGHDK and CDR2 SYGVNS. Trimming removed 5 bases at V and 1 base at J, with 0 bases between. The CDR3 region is CASSSGANVLTF. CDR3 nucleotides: TGTGCCAGCAGTTCTGGGGCCAACGTCCTGACTTTC. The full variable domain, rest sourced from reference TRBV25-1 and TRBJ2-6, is EADIYQTPRYLVIGTGKKITLECSQTMGHDKMYWYQQDPGMELHLIHYSYGVNSTEKGDLSSESTVSRIRTEHFPLTLESARPSHTSQYLCASSSGANVLTFGAGSRLTVL.

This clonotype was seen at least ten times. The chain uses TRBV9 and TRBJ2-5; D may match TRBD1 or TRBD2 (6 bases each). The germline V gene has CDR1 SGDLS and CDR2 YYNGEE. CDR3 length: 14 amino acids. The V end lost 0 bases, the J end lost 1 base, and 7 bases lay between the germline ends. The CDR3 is CASSVGGAQETQYF. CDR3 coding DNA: TGTGCCAGCAGCGTAGGGGGGGCCCAAGAGACCCAGTACTTC. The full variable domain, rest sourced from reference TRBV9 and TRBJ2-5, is DSGVTQTPKHLITATGQRVTLRCSPRSGDLSVYWYQQSLDQGLQFLIQYYNGEERAKGNILERFSAQQFPDLHSELNLSSLELGDSALYFCASSVGGAQETQYFGPGTRLLVL.